What follows are 24 T cell receptor beta chains derived from one specimen sequenced in a study of cytomegalovirus exposure and HLA in healthy donors. Produced via immunoSEQ multiplex PCR; TCRdb's table is partial and in-frame only. Of about 340,000 clones detected, 75% to 90% appear once; the ten largest clones hold around 0.84%. Material: PBMCs. These receptors all stem from a woman aged 18-35 years in good health and CMV-seronegative.

V is TRBV7-2 and J is TRBJ1-1; no reliable D call. Germline CDR1 reads SGHTA; CDR2 reads FQGNSA. Trimming cost V 2 bases and J 0 bases, with 7 bases left between them. The CDR3 is 14 residues long. The CDR3 protein is CASSLWEMNTEAFF. As DNA, the CDR3 is TGTGCCAGCAGCTTATGGGAGATGAACACTGAAGCTTTCTTT. The full variable domain, in which reference TRBV7-2 and TRBJ1-1 provide the parts outside the CDR3, is GAGVSQSPSNKVTEKGKDVELRCDPISGHTALYWYRQSLGQGLEFLIYFQGNSAPDKSGLPSDRFSAERTGGSVSTLTIQRTQQEDSAVYLCASSLWEMNTEAFFGQGTRLTVV.

This clone was detected a few times. V is TRBV7-3 and J is TRBJ2-7, with D perhaps matching TRBD1 (5 bases). The CDR3 loop spans 15 amino acids. V gave up 0 bases and J gave up 0 bases, with 9 bases separating them. Germline V gives CDR1 SGHTA, CDR2 FQGTGA. The CDR3 protein is CASSLTGDTSYEQYF. For the CDR3, the DNA is TGTGCCAGCAGCTTAACAGGGGATACCTCCTACGAGCAGTACTTC.

This chain links TRBV13 with TRBJ2-3; 9 nucleotides align to TRBD2. The germline CDR1 and CDR2 sequences are PRHDT and FYEKMQ (reference sequence). V was pared by 3 bases and J by 0 bases, with 4 bases of the junction left unmatched. This CDR3 comprises 16 residues. The CDR3 sequence: CASSLEREASTDTQYF. The CDR3 DNA reads as TGTGCCAGCAGCTTGGAGCGGGAGGCTAGCACAGATACGCAGTATTTT.

V usage is TRBV6-5 and J usage is TRBJ1-1; 8 bases fit TRBD1. The CDR3 consists of 14 residues. Germline V gene data show CDR1 as MNHEY and CDR2 as SVGAGI. The trim removed 5 bases at V and 6 bases at J, leaving 8 bases unmatched. The chain's CDR3 is CASSRWTGRSEAFF. CDR3 bases: TGTGCCAGCAGTAGATGGACAGGGAGGTCTGAAGCTTTCTTT.

The rearrangement links TRBV7-8 to TRBJ1-2; TRBD1 is a possible D gene (6 bases). This CDR3 is built from 15 residues. V was clipped by 1 base and J by 3 bases, with 12 bases between them. Per the germline V gene, CDR1 is SGHVS and CDR2 is FQNEAQ. The CDR3: CASSLGEPGDYGYTF. The CDR3 DNA is TGTGCCAGCAGCTTAGGCGAACCAGGGGACTATGGCTACACCTTC.

The count of this clone is one. The chain joins TRBV4-3 to TRBJ2-7, with 11 bases identical to TRBD2. V lost 1 base, J lost 2 bases, and 4 bases stayed unmatched. From germline, CDR1 is LGHNA and CDR2 YSLEER. The CDR3 runs 16 residues. The chain's CDR3 is CASSQATSGGTYEQYF. For the CDR3, the DNA is TGCGCCAGCAGCCAAGCCACTAGCGGGGGCACCTACGAGCAGTACTTC.

The chain is built from TRBV11-2 and TRBJ1-2; no clear D gene. The V and J ends lost 1 base and 5 bases respectively, with 8 bases between them. The germline CDR1 and CDR2 sequences are SGHAT and FQNNGV. The CDR3 totals 13 residues. CDR3 sequence reads: CASSLGTQYGYTF. CDR3 DNA sequence: TGTGCCAGCAGCTTAGGCACACAGTATGGCTACACCTTC.

The genes are TRBV11-1 and TRBJ1-2, with TRBD1 matching 7 bases. Germline CDR1 reads SGHAT; CDR2 reads FQDESV (reference sequence). V was pared by 5 bases and J by 0 bases, with 6 bases of the junction left unmatched. The CDR3 is 15 residues long. The CDR3 loop is CASSHGTESNYGYTF. The CDR3 bases are TGTGCCAGCAGCCACGGGACAGAATCTAACTATGGCTACACCTTC.

The gene calls are TRBV11-1 and TRBJ2-7; a weak D match, TRBD2 (6 bases). V was clipped by 1 base and J by 4 bases, with 14 bases between them. The CDR3 covers 15 residues. Germline CDR1 reads SGHAT; CDR2 reads FQDESV (reference sequence). The CDR3 nucleotides read TGTGCCAGCAGCTTAGTGGCGGGAATTGGGTACGAGCAGTACTTC. Protein sequence: CASSLVAGIGYEQYF.

The chain has TRBV9 and TRBJ1-5; 11 bases match TRBD1. The germline V gene encodes CDR1 SGDLS and CDR2 YYNGEE. V trimming: 3 bases; J trimming: 6 bases; junction bases outside the gene matches: 11. The CDR3 extends over 17 amino acids. For the CDR3, the DNA is TGTGCCAGCAGCGCAGCCTCGTGGACAGGGGGCTCTCAGCCCCAGCATTTT. It is translated as CASSAASWTGGSQPQHF.

The chain employs TRBV6-5 and TRBJ1-2; D possibly corresponds to TRBD1 (5 bases). Trimming stripped 7 bases from V and 6 bases from J, with 9 bases between. CDR1 is MNHEY, CDR2 SVGAGI, per germline. CDR3 length: 11 amino acids. The CDR3 sequence is CASTGNDGYTF. The CDR3 DNA sequence: TGTGCCAGCACAGGGAATGATGGCTACACCTTC.

This clone was picked up one time. The chain has TRBV4-3 and TRBJ2-7, with D tentatively TRBD2 (6 bases). Germline V gives CDR1 LGHNA, CDR2 YSLEER. The V end lost 0 bases, the J end lost 3 bases, and 12 bases lay between the germline ends. The CDR3 loop spans 15 amino acids. The CDR3 protein is CASSQDRGSGYEQYF. The CDR3, as DNA: TGCGCCAGCAGCCAAGATCGGGGGAGCGGCTACGAGCAGTACTTC.

V is TRBV10-3 and J is TRBJ2-1; D is unclear. The CDR3 is 16 residues long. The V end was cut by 8 bases, the J end by 2 bases, with 19 bases between. Germline V CDR1 and CDR2: ENHRY, SYGVKD. The CDR3 nucleotides read TGTGCCATCGGGTCCCCCACAGATGTGACCTACAATGAGCAGTTCTTC. Translating gives CAIGSPTDVTYNEQFF.

The CDR3 here is CHLGGAGGYTF. The DNA for the CDR3 is TGCCACCTAGGCGGAGCGGGCGGCTACACCTTC. The chain joins TRBV20-1 to TRBJ1-2; no reliable D call. Germline CDR1 is DFQATT and CDR2 is SNEGSKA (reference sequence). This CDR3 region has 11 residues.

The rearrangement joins TRBV28 to TRBJ2-7; the match to TRBD1 covers 8 bases. J was trimmed by 2 bases and V by 5 bases; bases with no gene match: 8. The CDR3 runs to 15 residues. CDR1 and CDR2 (germline): MDHEN, SYDVKM. DNA for the CDR3: TGTGCCAGCAGTCCAGGGGGCGACCCTACCTACGAGCAGTACTTC. Residues: CASSPGGDPTYEQYF.

The sample holds one count of this clone. The J gene is TRBJ2-1, the V gene TRBV18, with D perhaps matching TRBD2 (6 bases). Trimming stripped 1 base from V and 14 bases from J, with 15 bases between. Germline CDR1 KGHSH, CDR2 LQKENI. This CDR3 is built from 13 residues. The DNA for the CDR3 is TGTGCCAGCTCACCACGTTCGGGAGAGGTGAAGTTCTTC. This translates into CASSPRSGEVKFF.

The chain links TRBV7-3 to TRBJ1-2, with D unresolved. Germline V gene sequence: CDR1 SGHTA, CDR2 FQGTGA. Trimming took off 4 bases at V and 6 bases at J, with 24 bases between the two ends. The CDR3 is 17 amino acids. CDR3 sequence reads: CASSSSPVAGGRDGYTF. The DNA of the CDR3 is TGTGCCAGCAGCTCTAGTCCGGTAGCAGGAGGGCGAGATGGCTACACCTTC.

This clone was picked up many times. The chain links TRBV11-3 to TRBJ2-2; TRBD2 agrees at 11 bases. The germline CDR1 and CDR2 sequences are SGHNT and YENEEA. V was clipped by 5 bases and J by 4 bases; unmatched bases: 6. The CDR3 totals 16 residues. The CDR3 DNA follows: TGTGCCAGCAGCCCAGGACTAGCGGGTTCCACCGGGGAGCTGTTTTTT. Translated: CASSPGLAGSTGELFF. Full variable domain (rest looked up from reference TRBV11-3 and TRBJ2-2): EAGVVQSPRYKIIEKKQPVAFWCNPISGHNTLYWYLQNLGQGPELLIRYENEEAVDDSQLPKDRFSAERLKGVDSTLKIQPAELGDSAVYLCASSPGLAGSTGELFFGEGSRLTVL.

This chain uses TRBV29-1 with TRBJ2-7, with 7 bases identical to TRBD1. V was clipped by 5 bases and J by 2 bases; unmatched bases: 9. In germline, CDR1 is SQVTM, CDR2 ANQGSEA. The CDR3 is 14 amino acids. The CDR3 coding sequence is TGCAGCGTTCTTGGGACAGTGGAAGCCTACGAGCAGTACTTC. Amino acids: CSVLGTVEAYEQYF.

The chain links TRBV5-1 to TRBJ2-5, with 7 bases fitting TRBD1. The CDR3 totals 13 residues. The V and J ends lost 4 bases and 3 bases, in that order; junction bases with no gene match: 3. The germline V gene encodes CDR1 SGHRS and CDR2 YFSETQ. The CDR3 DNA reads TGCGCCAGCAGCATCGGGACAGAAGAGACCCAGTACTTC. Residues: CASSIGTEETQYF.

J is TRBJ2-7 and V is TRBV18; possible D gene TRBD1, 5 bases. This CDR3 spans 15 amino acids. The V end lost 3 bases, the J end lost 1 base, and 13 bases lay between the germline ends. Germline V gives CDR1 KGHSH, CDR2 LQKENI. The CDR3 sequence: CASSPSRGESYEQYF. Written as DNA, the CDR3 is TGTGCCAGCTCACCTAGTAGGGGCGAATCCTACGAGCAGTACTTC.

The V and J genes are TRBV28 and TRBJ2-7, with 11 bases identical to TRBD1. Germline V gene lookup returns CDR1 MDHEN and CDR2 SYDVKM. The CDR3 is 16 amino acids. The J segment lost 5 bases and the V segment lost 5 bases, leaving 11 bases of the junction unmatched. This CDR3 reads CASSPRRGQGVNEQYF. DNA for the CDR3: TGTGCCAGCAGTCCGCGAAGGGGACAGGGGGTGAACGAGCAGTACTTC.

This chain joins TRBV5-1 and TRBJ2-7; possible D gene TRBD2, 6 bases. Trimming cost V 0 bases and J 1 base, with 14 bases left between them. CDR1 is SGHRS and CDR2 is YFSETQ in the germline V gene. The CDR3 totals 16 residues. The CDR3 is CASSLARAGFSYEQYF. The DNA for the CDR3 is TGCGCCAGCAGCTTGGCCCGGGCGGGATTTTCCTACGAGCAGTACTTC.

This chain joins TRBV28 and TRBJ1-5, with D perhaps TRBD1 (5 bases). Germline CDR1 is MDHEN and CDR2 is SYDVKM. Trimming removed 7 bases from V and 0 bases from J, with 10 bases in between. The CDR3 consists of 14 residues. The CDR3 is CASNRGNSNQPQHF. CDR3 sequence (DNA): TGTGCCAGCAATAGGGGAAATAGCAATCAGCCCCAGCATTTT.